This T cell receptor (beta chain) was identified during a study of PD-L1 blockade in urothelial cancer. Synthetically made TCR analog templates were put into each PCR as spikes. TCRdb's copy holds only in-frame clones and misses some; the assay was immunoSEQ multiplex PCR. Here the sample spans just under 30,000 clones, around 87% being singletons. J gave up 3 bases and V 5 bases, and 7 bases lay outside the gene matches. Germline CDR1 and CDR2: SGHTA and FQGTGA. This CDR3 has 17 residues. The chain employs TRBV7-3 and TRBJ2-3, with 14 bases that match TRBD2. The sequence derives from a man in his fifties or sixties with urothelial cancer. The material was PBMCs, obtained around atezolizumab (anti-PD-L1) treatment. CDR3 amino acids: CASSPWTSGGRTDTQYF. The CDR3 DNA reads TGTGCCAGCAGCCCCTGGACTAGCGGGGGGAGGACAGATACGCAGTATTTT.